The 18 T cell receptor beta chains below were found in one sample sequenced in a study of T cells in Graves' hyperthyroidism and ophthalmopathy. Authors of the study amplified TCR beta CDR3 regions from RNA transcripts. HTBI primers drove first-round RT-PCR of the TCR CDR3. One entry per CDR3 protein, called by TCRdb with MiXCR from the multiplex PCR reads. This table holds 450,000 to 650,000 distinct CDR3 sequences, approximately 15% found once. The sequenced sample consisted of blood. These TCRs come from a woman younger than 35 with Graves' ophthalmopathy.

V and J are TRBV11-2 and TRBJ2-7; D unresolved. Germline values: CDR1 SGHAT, CDR2 FQNNGV. The V end lost 5 bases, the J end lost 7 bases, and 15 bases lay between the germline ends. The CDR3 sequence is 13 residues long. Written as DNA, the CDR3 is TGTGCCAGCAGCCAAGATCGCTGGAAGGAGCAGTACTTC. Translated, it gives CASSQDRWKEQYF. Filled out from reference TRBV11-2 and TRBJ2-7, the complete variable domain reads EAGVAQSPRYKIIEKRQSVAFWCNPISGHATLYWYQQILGQGPKLLIQFQNNGVVDDSQLPKDRFSAERLKGVDSTLKIQPAKLEDSAVYLCASSQDRWKEQYFGPGTRLTVT.

This clonotype was counted only a few times. The CDR3 is CAISDLGTERIYGYTF. The CDR3 nucleotides are TGTGCCATCAGTGACCTCGGGACAGAGAGAATCTATGGCTACACCTTC. The chain uses TRBV10-3 and TRBJ1-2; 7 positions agree with TRBD1. There are 16 residues in the CDR3. J lost 4 bases, V lost 3 bases, and 11 bases had no gene match. CDR1 ENHRY and CDR2 SYGVKD come from the germline V gene.

Many counts were recorded for this clonotype. This rearrangement joins TRBV6-6 to TRBJ2-7, with 9 positions matching TRBD1. The CDR3 length is 15 residues. Germline V lookup: CDR1 MNHNY, CDR2 SVGAGI (reference sequence). V was clipped by 0 bases and J by 3 bases; unmatched bases: 3. The CDR3 is CASSYSGQGFYEQYF. DNA of the CDR3: TGTGCCAGCAGTTACTCGGGACAGGGATTCTACGAGCAGTACTTC.

This chain connects TRBV19 to TRBJ2-5, with D tentatively TRBD1 or TRBD2 (6 bases each). Trimming took 3 bases from V and 2 from J, leaving 13 bases between them. This CDR3 contains 15 residues. Germline assignment: CDR1 LNHDA and CDR2 SQIVND (reference sequence). The CDR3 bases are TGTGCCAGTAGTATCTGGGGGGCGCGGCAAGAGACCCAGTACTTC. Amino acids: CASSIWGARQETQYF.

This clonotype came up a few times. The chain joins TRBV9 to TRBJ2-1; D gene ambiguous. Germline V gene lookup returns CDR1 SGDLS and CDR2 YYNGEE. Between the trimmed V and J ends, which lost 0 bases and 5 bases, there was a span of 12 bases. This CDR3 is built from 15 residues. CDR3 bases: TGTGCCAGCAGCGTAGAGGCTAGAACCGACAATGAGCAGTTCTTC. It encodes CASSVEARTDNEQFF.

V gene TRBV6-5 combines with J gene TRBJ2-7; perhaps TRBD2 as D (6 bases). V was cut by 5 bases and J by 4 bases, with 15 bases left in between. The CDR3 totals 14 residues. Per germline, CDR1 MNHEY and CDR2 SVGAGI. CDR3 sequence reads: CASSHGGILYEQYF. CDR3 sequence (DNA): TGTGCCAGCAGTCACGGGGGAATTCTATACGAGCAGTACTTC.

This clonotype showed up just a few times. V usage is TRBV3-1 and J usage is TRBJ2-1, with D possibly TRBD2 on 6 matching bases. V was shortened by 3 bases and J by 4 bases, with 16 bases between the two germline ends. In germline, CDR1 is LGHDT, CDR2 YNNKEL (reference sequence). This CDR3 spans 16 amino acids. The CDR3 DNA reads as TGTGCCAGCAGCCACTTAGGGGAGGATCGGTACAATGAGCAGTTCTTC. Protein product: CASSHLGEDRYNEQFF.

This clonotype has just a few counts. V is TRBV9 and J is TRBJ2-7; 9 nucleotides line up with TRBD2. The ends lost 1 base at V and 4 bases at J; junction bases unmatched: 0. Germline V CDR1 and CDR2: SGDLS, YYNGEE. The CDR3 totals 13 residues. CDR3 amino acids: CASSVLAGYEQYF. The CDR3 DNA reads TGTGCCAGCAGCGTACTAGCGGGGTACGAGCAGTACTTC.

This clonotype showed up just a few times. J is TRBJ2-3 and V is TRBV6-5, with D unresolved. This CDR3 region has 16 residues. Trimming removed 2 bases from V and 1 base from J, with 13 bases in between. Germline V lookup: CDR1 MNHEY, CDR2 SVGAGI. In DNA, the CDR3 is TGTGCCAGCAGTTACGGCTTAAGCGTCGGCACAGATACGCAGTATTTT. Translated: CASSYGLSVGTDTQYF.

The V gene is TRBV19, the J gene TRBJ2-3, with 8 bases aligning to TRBD1. The CDR3 has 20 residues. Germline CDR1 LNHDA, CDR2 SQIVND (reference sequence). The trim removed 5 bases at V and 6 bases at J, leaving 25 bases unmatched. The CDR3 nucleotides are TGTGCCAGTAGTCCTTTTAGATGGGTAGGACAGGGTCAACGAGGCGATACGCAGTATTTT. Protein product: CASSPFRWVGQGQRGDTQYF.

This clonotype has at least ten counts. CDR3 nucleotide sequence: TGCAGTGCTAGGGACGGACAGTCGTACCAAGAGACCCAGTACTTC. This codes for CSARDGQSYQETQYF. The J gene is TRBJ2-5, the V gene TRBV20-1; D possibly corresponds to TRBD1 (6 bases). V was trimmed by 3 bases and J by 0 bases, leaving 14 bases between them. The CDR3 contains 15 residues. Germline CDR1 and CDR2: DFQATT and SNEGSKA (reference sequence).

This clonotype was seen more than once but under ten times. The chain is built from TRBV10-3 and TRBJ2-1; D perhaps matches TRBD1 (5 bases). Germline assignment: CDR1 ENHRY and CDR2 SYGVKD. V was cut by 3 bases and J by 1 base, with 10 bases left in between. There are 15 residues in the CDR3. DNA for the CDR3: TGTGCCATCAGTGAAGGGGCCGGTTCCTACAATGAGCAGTTCTTC. Protein product: CAISEGAGSYNEQFF.

This clonotype was picked up one time. One base away lies a much larger clone, so this may be a sequencing read error. This CDR3 reads CASLGPYEQYF. The CDR3 nucleotides read TGTGCCAGCCTGGGACCCTACGAGCAGTACTTC. The chain carries TRBV2 and TRBJ2-7; perhaps D is TRBD1 or TRBD2 (5 bases each). CDR1 SNHLY and CDR2 FYNNEI come from the germline V gene. This CDR3 has 11 residues. Trimming took 8 bases from V and 2 from J, leaving 7 bases between them.

The sample holds a few counts of this clonotype. The chain links TRBV30 to TRBJ2-7; 8 bases fit TRBD1. CDR3 length: 15 amino acids. V trimming: 3 bases; J trimming: 5 bases; junction bases outside the gene matches: 12. Looked up from germline, CDR1 is GTSNPN and CDR2 is SVGIG (reference sequence). Here the CDR3 reads CAWRIPQGARNEQYF. DNA of the CDR3: TGTGCCTGGAGAATCCCCCAGGGGGCGCGCAACGAGCAGTACTTC.

In this sample, this clonotype turned up many times. The rearrangement links TRBV12-3 or TRBV12-4 to TRBJ1-5; D unclear. V was clipped by 5 bases and J by 6 bases, with 14 bases between them. CDR3 size: 14 residues. CDR3 sequence reads: CASSETGVSQPQHF. The CDR3 DNA is TGTGCCAGCAGTGAAACCGGTGTGAGTCAGCCCCAGCATTTT.

This clonotype was seen ten or more times. V usage is TRBV29-1 and J usage is TRBJ1-2, with D perhaps matching TRBD1 (6 bases). V was pared by 7 bases and J by 5 bases, with 14 bases between. Germline lookup yields CDR1 SQVTM and CDR2 ANQGSEA. There are 12 residues in the CDR3. The CDR3, as DNA: TGCAGCGGGATTGACAGGCTTTATGGCTACACCTTC. Protein: CSGIDRLYGYTF.

At least ten counts were recorded for this clonotype. The V call is TRBV6-1, the J call TRBJ2-3; 7 bases are shared with TRBD1. The CDR3 is 16 amino acids. Germline CDR1 is MNHNS and CDR2 is SASEGT. With V trimmed by 7 bases and J by 2 bases, 12 bases remained unmatched. This CDR3 reads CASILQTGRHTDTQYF. CDR3 in DNA: TGTGCCAGCATCCTACAGACAGGGCGTCACACAGATACGCAGTATTTT.

Note on this clonotype: A much larger clone is a single base away; this may be a read error. The chain combines TRBV24-1 with TRBJ2-3; D perhaps matches TRBD1 (6 bases). In germline, CDR1 is KGHDR, CDR2 SFDVKD. The CDR3 runs 16 residues. The CDR3 DNA reads TGTGCCATCAGTGACCTACAGGGTAGGCACACAGATACGCAGTATTTT. Translated: CAISDLQGRHTDTQYF.